These 11 T cell receptor beta chains came from one sample sequenced in a study of T cell clusters in autoimmune cytopenias. Multiplex touch-down PCR amplified TRB using TRB-A and TRB-B pools in one tube. After re-calling the multiplex PCR reads, TCRdb lists one entry per CDR3 protein, DNA absent. Here the sample table reports about 910 distinct CDR3 sequences. Tens of thousands of genome equivalents of blood DNA were amplified for TRB. Specimen: peripheral blood. These receptor sequences come from a human donor with an autoimmune cytopenia or autoimmune hepatitis (not recorded which).

This clonotype is identified as medium-sized from frequency. The V call is TRBV7-9, the J call TRBJ2-3; there is no DNA to check the TCRdb D call of TRBD2. The CDR3 extends over 15 amino acids. From germline, CDR1 is SEHNR and CDR2 FQNEAQ (reference sequence). The CDR3 region is CASSLRREGQDTQYF.

This clonotype counts as large by frequency. The genes are TRBV27 and TRBJ2-1; TCRdb's assignment of TRBD2 cannot be checked, as there is no DNA. Per the germline V gene, CDR1 is MNHEY and CDR2 is SMNVEV (reference sequence). CDR3 length: 15 residues. Here the CDR3 reads CASSPRLGFPDEQFF.

V is TRBV9 and J is TRBJ1-3. Per the germline V gene, CDR1 is SGDLS and CDR2 is YYNGEE. This CDR3 comprises 17 residues. The CDR3 protein is CASSPQPVGSVENTIYF. The full variable domain, its missing parts supplied by reference TRBV9 and TRBJ1-3, is DSGVTQTPKHLITATGQRVTLRCSPRSGDLSVYWYQQSLDQGLQFLIQYYNGEERAKGNILERFSAQQFPDLHSELNLSSLELGDSALYFCASSPQPVGSVENTIYFGEGSWLTVV.

This clonotype is labeled large based on frequency. The chain employs TRBV5-4 and TRBJ2-2; TCRdb indicates TRBD1, and absent DNA this call remains unverified. This CDR3 is built from 15 residues. Germline loops: CDR1 SGHNT, CDR2 YYREEE (reference sequence). The CDR3 reads CASSLVQGATGELFF.

This clonotype is deemed medium-sized (0.01 to 0.1%) by its frequency. The chain joins TRBV4-2 to TRBJ2-6. The germline gives CDR1 LGHNA, CDR2 YNFKEQ. The CDR3 is 16 amino acids. The CDR3 sequence: CASSQGGNSGANVLTF.

This clonotype is deemed medium-sized by its frequency. The V call is TRBV27, the J call TRBJ2-1; TCRdb outputs TRBD1, but without DNA this stays unchecked. In germline, CDR1 is MNHEY, CDR2 SMNVEV (reference sequence). This CDR3 contains 14 residues. The CDR3 protein is CASSSYRELNEQFF.

V and J are TRBV5-1 and TRBJ1-1; TCRdb proposes TRBD1, but this gene call is untestable without DNA. The CDR3 length is 15 residues. Germline V gene sequence: CDR1 SGHRS, CDR2 YFSETQ. This CDR3 reads CASSIRQGSGTEAFF. The full variable domain, completed using reference TRBV5-1 and TRBJ1-1, is KAGVTQTPRYLIKTRGQQVTLSCSPISGHRSVSWYQQTPGQGLQFLFEYFSETQRNKGNFPGRFSGRQFSNSRSEMNVSTLELGDSALYLCASSIRQGSGTEAFFGQGTRLTVV.

By frequency, this clonotype is large. The chain uses TRBV30 and TRBJ2-7; TCRdb reports TRBD1, a call that lacks DNA to check it against. The CDR3 runs 15 residues. CDR1 and CDR2 (germline): GTSNPN, SVGIG (reference sequence). The CDR3 here is CAWSEDRTGYYEQYF.

This clonotype registers medium-sized by frequency. The J gene is TRBJ2-4, the V gene TRBV2; TCRdb names TRBD2, which stays unverified in the absence of DNA. Germline V gene lookup returns CDR1 SNHLY and CDR2 FYNNEI. This CDR3 spans 13 amino acids. The chain's CDR3 is CASGGRAKNIQYF. The full variable domain, its missing parts supplied by reference TRBV2 and TRBJ2-4, is EPEVTQTPSHQVTQMGQEVILRCVPISNHLYFYWYRQILGQKVEFLVSFYNNEISEKSEIFDDQFSVERPDGSNFTLKIRSTKLEDSAMYFCASGGRAKNIQYFGAGTRLSVL.

In terms of frequency, this clonotype is medium-sized. This chain links TRBV7-6 with TRBJ1-2; TCRdb selects TRBD1, and the lack of DNA leaves this call unchecked. The germline V gene encodes CDR1 SGHVS and CDR2 FNYEAQ. The CDR3 extends over 17 amino acids. This CDR3 reads CASSPGTGDGNLYGYTF.

This clonotype is called large based on its frequency. This chain links TRBV10-3 with TRBJ2-1; the D gene TCRdb calls, TRBD2, cannot be checked with no DNA. The CDR3 has 16 amino acids. The germline V gene has CDR1 ENHRY and CDR2 SYGVKD. The CDR3 loop is CAISSLGRAPYNEQFF.